This entry concerns a single T cell receptor (beta chain). The data were taken from a study of blood T cell repertoires in COVID-19. The trim removed 7 bases at V and 4 bases at J, leaving 5 bases unmatched. CDR3 length equals 13 residues. The germline V gene has CDR1 SGHAT and CDR2 FQNNGV. As processed by the authors: Estimation of nucleated cell counts relied on the amplification of reference gene primers. The method was immunoSEQ multiplex PCR; TCRdb's version includes in-frame clones alone and lacks a portion of them. The DNA gave D and trimming, while V, J and clone size come from that table. The data contain 150,000 to 200,000 clones, roughly 73% of them singletons.

V is TRBV11-2 and J is TRBJ2-5; 8 nucleotides line up with TRBD2. This sequence originates from a woman older than 75 with active or convalescent COVID-19. The sequencing input was peripheral blood. DNA of the CDR3: TGTGCCAGCATCGGGGGGGAGTCAGAGACCCAGTACTTC. Translated, it gives CASIGGESETQYF.